This record looks at one T cell receptor beta chain sequence and its context. Losses at the gene ends were 4 bases for V and 7 bases for J; bases not matched to a gene: 9. This CDR3 region has 15 residues. Germline V CDR1 and CDR2: MNHEY, SMNVEV (reference sequence). Clones were read by immunoSEQ multiplex PCR, and TCRdb kept only the in-frame ones, dropping some. The sample has roughly 67,000 clones, just over 90% seen once. These data come from a study of lymphopenia after photon versus proton radiotherapy. The chain recombines TRBV27 with TRBJ1-4, with 7 bases aligning to TRBD1. The sample was peripheral blood, taken from a patient treated with photon-based radiotherapy. The clonotype originates from a woman in her 70s with pancreatic cancer. The CDR3 loop reads CASSSTPDRSEKLFF. CDR3 bases: TGTGCCAGCAGTTCCACGCCGGACAGGTCTGAAAAACTGTTTTTT. The full variable domain, in which reference TRBV27 and TRBJ1-4 provide the parts outside the CDR3, is EAQVTQNPRYLITVTGKKLTVTCSQNMNHEYMSWYRQDPGLGLRQIYYSMNVEVTDKGDVPEGYKVSRKEKRNFPLILESPSPNQTSLYFCASSSTPDRSEKLFFGSGTQLSVL.